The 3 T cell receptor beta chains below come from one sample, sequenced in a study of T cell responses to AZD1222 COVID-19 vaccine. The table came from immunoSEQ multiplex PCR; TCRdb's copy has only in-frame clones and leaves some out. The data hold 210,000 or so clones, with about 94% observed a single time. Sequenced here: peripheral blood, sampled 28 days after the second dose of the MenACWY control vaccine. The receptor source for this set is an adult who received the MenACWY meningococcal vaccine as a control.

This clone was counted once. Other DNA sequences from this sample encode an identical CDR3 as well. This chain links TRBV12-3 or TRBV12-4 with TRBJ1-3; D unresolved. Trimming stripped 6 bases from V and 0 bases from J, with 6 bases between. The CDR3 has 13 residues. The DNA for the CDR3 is TGTGCCAGCAGGCGGAGCTCTGGAAACACCATATATTTT. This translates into CASRRSSGNTIYF.

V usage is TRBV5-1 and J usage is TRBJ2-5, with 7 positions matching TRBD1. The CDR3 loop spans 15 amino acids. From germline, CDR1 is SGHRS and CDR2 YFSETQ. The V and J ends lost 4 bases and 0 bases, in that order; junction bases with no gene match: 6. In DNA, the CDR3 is TGCGCCAGCAGCGCCGCCGACAGGGACCAAGAGACCCAGTACTTC. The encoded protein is CASSAADRDQETQYF.

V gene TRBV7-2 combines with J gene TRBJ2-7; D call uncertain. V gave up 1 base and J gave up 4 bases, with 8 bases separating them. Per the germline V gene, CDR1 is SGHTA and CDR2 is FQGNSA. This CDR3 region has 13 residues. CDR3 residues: CASSLGPNYEQYF. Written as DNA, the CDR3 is TGTGCCAGCAGCTTAGGTCCGAATTACGAGCAGTACTTC.